The TCR beta chain described here comes from a study of cytomegalovirus exposure and HLA in healthy donors. The germline V gene has CDR1 SGHNT and CDR2 YYREEE (reference sequence). The CDR3 spans 14 residues. V dropped 0 bases and J dropped 3 bases, with 7 bases sitting between them. The PCR employed 60 Vbeta primers together with 13 Jbeta primers. Clones were sequenced by immunoSEQ multiplex PCR, and TCRdb holds only the in-frame ones, with some missing. The data contain fewer than 200,000 clones, around 90% of them singletons. This receptor was identified in a young woman in good health and CMV-seronegative. Sequenced input: PBMCs. The V call is TRBV5-4, the J call TRBJ1-5, with D possibly matching TRBD1 (5 bases). The CDR3 DNA follows: TGTGCCAGCAGCTTGGGGGGGGTCAATCAGCCCCAGCATTTT. It yields the protein CASSLGGVNQPQHF.